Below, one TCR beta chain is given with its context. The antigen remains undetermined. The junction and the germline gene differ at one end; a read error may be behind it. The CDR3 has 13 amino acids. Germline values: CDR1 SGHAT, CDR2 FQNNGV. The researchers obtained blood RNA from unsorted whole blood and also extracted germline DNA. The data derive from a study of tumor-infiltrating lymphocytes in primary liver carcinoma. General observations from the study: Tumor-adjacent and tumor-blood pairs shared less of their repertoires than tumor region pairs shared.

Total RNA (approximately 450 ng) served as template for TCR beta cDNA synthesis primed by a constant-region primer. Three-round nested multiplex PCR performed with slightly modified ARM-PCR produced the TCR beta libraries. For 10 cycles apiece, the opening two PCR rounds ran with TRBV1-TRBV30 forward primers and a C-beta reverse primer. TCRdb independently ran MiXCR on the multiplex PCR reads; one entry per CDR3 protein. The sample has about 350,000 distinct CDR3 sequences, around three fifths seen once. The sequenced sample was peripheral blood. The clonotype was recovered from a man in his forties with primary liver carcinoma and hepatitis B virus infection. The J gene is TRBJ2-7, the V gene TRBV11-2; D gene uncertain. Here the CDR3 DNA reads TGTGCCAGCAACTTAGGGTCGACCTGCGAGGAGTACTTC. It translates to CASNLGSTCEEYF.